Below, 21 T cell receptor beta chains from the same sample are listed, as sequenced in a study of control samples from healthy donors and cancer patients. Sequencing was performed with immunoSEQ multiplex PCR; in TCRdb, only in-frame clones are kept and a portion is missing. Here the sample spans about 96,000 clones, 80% to 95% being singletons. Material for sequencing was blood. Receptors were obtained from a man younger than 30 in good health.

J is TRBJ2-1 and V is TRBV7-9, with TRBD2 identical over 13 bases. J gave up 10 bases and V 8 bases, and 11 bases lay outside the gene matches. The CDR3 consists of 15 residues. CDR1 and CDR2 from the germline V gene are SEHNR and FQNEAQ (reference sequence). For the CDR3, the DNA is TGTGCCAGCTTGATAGGACTAGCGGGGGATCACGAGCAGTTCTTC. This translates into CASLIGLAGDHEQFF.

The chain carries TRBV27 and TRBJ2-1; 9 bases are shared with TRBD2. Trimming cost V 6 bases and J 3 bases; bases outside gene matches: 6. Germline V gives CDR1 MNHEY, CDR2 SMNVEV (reference sequence). The CDR3 sequence is 15 residues long. The CDR3 region is CASSLSGGYYNEQFF. The CDR3 nucleotides are TGTGCCAGCAGCCTAAGCGGGGGGTACTACAATGAGCAGTTCTTC.

The chain has TRBV18 and TRBJ2-7, with TRBD1 matching over 7 bases. The CDR3 extends over 15 amino acids. The germline V gene has CDR1 KGHSH and CDR2 LQKENI. V lost 2 bases to trimming and J lost 2 bases; unmatched junction nucleotides: 6. The CDR3 spells CASSPGIGTAYEQYF. The CDR3 nucleotides are TGTGCCAGCTCACCAGGCATCGGGACAGCCTACGAGCAGTACTTC.

This chain joins TRBV19 and TRBJ2-5; D ambiguous. V lost 3 bases to trimming and J lost 2 bases, with 10 bases between them. The CDR3 spans 14 residues. Germline V gene data show CDR1 as LNHDA and CDR2 as SQIVND (reference sequence). DNA of the CDR3: TGTGCCAGTAGTATCAGAGGAAGACAAGAGACCCAGTACTTC. Protein sequence: CASSIRGRQETQYF.

The chain carries TRBV5-4 and TRBJ2-7; the match to TRBD2 covers 8 bases. The germline CDR1 and CDR2 sequences are SGHNT and YYREEE (reference sequence). CDR3 length: 14 residues. Losses at the gene ends were 1 base for V and 5 bases for J; bases not matched to a gene: 5. DNA for the CDR3: TGTGCCAGCAGCTTGAAGACGGGAGGGCACGAGCAGTACTTC. Its protein product is CASSLKTGGHEQYF.

The genes are TRBV4-1 and TRBJ2-7; possibly TRBD2 for D (7 bases). Trimming left V 0 bases short and J 1 base short, with 19 bases between. Germline CDR1 is MGHRA and CDR2 is YSYEKL. The CDR3 is 18 amino acids. Here the CDR3 DNA reads TGCGCCAGCAGCCAAGATCGATGGGGGCGGGGGCCTTCCTACGAGCAGTACTTC. Its protein product is CASSQDRWGRGPSYEQYF.

This clone has only a few counts. V usage is TRBV5-8 and J usage is TRBJ1-1; D may be TRBD1 (6 bases). The CDR3 sequence is 14 residues long. Trimming removed 3 bases at V and 5 bases at J, with 14 bases between. The germline gives CDR1 SGHTS, CDR2 YDEGEE. CDR3 in amino acids: CASSYRGTGTEAFF. CDR3 bases: TGTGCCAGCAGCTATAGGGGGACGGGAACTGAAGCTTTCTTT.

The table lists this clone with a count of one. The rearrangement joins TRBV5-4 to TRBJ2-1; 7 nucleotides line up with TRBD1. The junction had 3 bases not matched to a gene; V was cut back by 2 bases and J by 1 base. This CDR3 spans 15 amino acids. Per germline, CDR1 SGHNT and CDR2 YYREEE (reference sequence). This CDR3 reads CASSLGGSSYNEQFF. In DNA, the CDR3 is TGTGCCAGCAGCTTAGGGGGCTCGTCCTACAATGAGCAGTTCTTC. The full variable domain, rest sourced from reference TRBV5-4 and TRBJ2-1, is ETGVTQSPTHLIKTRGQQVTLRCSSQSGHNTVSWYQQALGQGPQFIFQYYREEENGRGNFPPRFSGLQFPNYSSELNVNALELDDSALYLCASSLGGSSYNEQFFGPGTRLTVL.

The rearrangement uses TRBV3-1 (or the pseudogene TRBV3-2) and TRBJ2-2, with 12 bases that match TRBD2. Trimming removed 4 bases from V and 2 bases from J; junction bases left unmatched: 17. CDR3 length: 21 amino acids. CDR1 is LGHDT, CDR2 YNNKEL, per germline (reference sequence). This CDR3 is CASSPQTSGSLLAFNTGELFF. In DNA form, the CDR3 reads TGTGCCAGCAGCCCCCAGACTAGCGGGAGTCTTCTAGCCTTTAACACCGGGGAGCTGTTTTTT.

The genes are TRBV6-5 and TRBJ2-1; 7 nucleotides match TRBD2. V lost 7 bases to trimming and J lost 2 bases; unmatched junction nucleotides: 5. Germline V gene data show CDR1 as MNHEY and CDR2 as SVGAGI. The CDR3 has 14 residues. The CDR3 nucleotides are TGTGCCAGCATAACTAGCGCAGCCTACAATGAGCAGTTCTTC. Amino acid sequence: CASITSAAYNEQFF.

The chain carries TRBV25-1 and TRBJ2-7, with TRBD2 matching 11 bases. V lost 1 base, J lost 3 bases, and 2 bases stayed unmatched. The CDR3 runs 15 residues. Germline CDR1 reads MGHDK; CDR2 reads SYGVNS. CDR3 amino acids: CASSEFGTSGYEQYF. In nucleotides, the CDR3 is TGTGCCAGCAGTGAATTTGGGACTAGCGGCTACGAGCAGTACTTC.

The chain joins TRBV30 to TRBJ2-2; D not certain. The CDR3 consists of 14 residues. V dropped 1 base and J dropped 7 bases, with 13 bases sitting between them. Germline V CDR1 and CDR2: GTSNPN, SVGIG (reference sequence). The CDR3 sequence: CAWSGEEHRGELFF. In DNA, the CDR3 is TGTGCCTGGAGTGGGGAAGAGCACCGCGGGGAGCTGTTTTTT.

The genes are TRBV5-1 and TRBJ2-1; 9 nucleotides line up with TRBD2. From germline, CDR1 is SGHRS and CDR2 YFSETQ. V dropped 6 bases and J dropped 5; count of bases not matched to a gene: 6. The CDR3 loop spans 14 amino acids. The DNA for the CDR3 is TGCGCCAGCACCGTAGCGGGAGTAGACAATGAGCAGTTCTTC. It translates to CASTVAGVDNEQFF. Full variable domain (remainder filled in from reference TRBV5-1 and TRBJ2-1): KAGVTQTPRYLIKTRGQQVTLSCSPISGHRSVSWYQQTPGQGLQFLFEYFSETQRNKGNFPGRFSGRQFSNSRSEMNVSTLELGDSALYLCASTVAGVDNEQFFGPGTRLTVL.

This clone occurred once. The chain is built from TRBV4-1 and TRBJ2-7; no definite D call. Germline V gives CDR1 MGHRA, CDR2 YSYEKL. This CDR3 is 15 amino acids long. The germline V and J ends were trimmed by 2 bases and 1 base, with 12 bases remaining between them. The DNA of the CDR3 is TGCGCCAGCAGCCAATCACCGGAAGTTTCCTACGAGCAGTACTTC. This gives the protein CASSQSPEVSYEQYF.

This sequence joins TRBV2 and TRBJ2-1, with TRBD2 identical over 13 bases. The CDR3 contains 15 residues. Germline trimming cut 6 bases from V and 8 bases from J; bases unmatched to any gene: 7. Per germline, CDR1 SNHLY and CDR2 FYNNEI. The CDR3 coding sequence is TGTGCCAGCAGGCGGACTAGCGGGAGTTTGTATGAGCAGTTCTTC. This codes for CASRRTSGSLYEQFF.

This clone was observed a single time. This chain joins TRBV19 and TRBJ2-7, with 7 bases identical to TRBD1. Germline lookup yields CDR1 LNHDA and CDR2 SQIVND (reference sequence). The CDR3 runs 13 residues. V lost 9 bases, J lost 2 bases, and 7 bases stayed unmatched. The CDR3 nucleotides are TGTGCCAGCTCTACAGGGGTTCCCTACGAGCAGTACTTC. Translated: CASSTGVPYEQYF.

The chain combines TRBV18 with TRBJ1-4; no clear D. Germline V lookup: CDR1 KGHSH, CDR2 LQKENI. V was clipped by 6 bases and J by 4 bases, with 12 bases between them. The CDR3 covers 14 residues. In DNA, the CDR3 is TGTGCCAGCTCTCCCAGCTGGGGTAATGAAAAACTGTTTTTT. This translates into CASSPSWGNEKLFF.

The rearrangement links TRBV27 to TRBJ2-5, with D perhaps TRBD2 (5 bases). The CDR3 length is 16 residues. CDR1 MNHEY and CDR2 SMNVEV come from the germline V gene (reference sequence). Trimming removed 6 bases at V and 0 bases at J, with 17 bases between. The CDR3 DNA sequence: TGTGCCAGCAGCCCTGACTATTTTTCGTACCAAGAGACCCAGTACTTC. Translating it yields CASSPDYFSYQETQYF.

V is TRBV27 and J is TRBJ2-2; perhaps TRBD1 as D (6 bases). CDR1 and CDR2 (germline): MNHEY, SMNVEV (reference sequence). Trimming left V 8 bases short and J 4 bases short, with 14 bases between. This CDR3 contains 14 residues. CDR3 DNA sequence: TGTGCCAGCGGGAGACAGGACTTCACCGGGGAGCTGTTTTTT. It is translated as CASGRQDFTGELFF.

The gene calls are TRBV12-3 or TRBV12-4 and TRBJ1-2; D gene ambiguous. V lost 5 bases to trimming and J lost 4 bases, with 5 bases between them. The CDR3 consists of 11 residues. The CDR3 spells CASSTIYGYTF. CDR3 DNA sequence: TGTGCCAGCAGTACCATCTATGGCTACACCTTC.

This clone was seen a few times. The chain carries TRBV29-1 and TRBJ2-7; tentatively, D is TRBD2 (5 bases). The V end was cut by 7 bases, the J end by 7 bases, with 20 bases between. This CDR3 is 13 amino acids long. Germline V CDR1 and CDR2: SQVTM, ANQGSEA. The CDR3: CSGLPTETGEQYF. DNA for the CDR3: TGCAGCGGCCTACCTACAGAAACGGGGGAGCAGTACTTC.